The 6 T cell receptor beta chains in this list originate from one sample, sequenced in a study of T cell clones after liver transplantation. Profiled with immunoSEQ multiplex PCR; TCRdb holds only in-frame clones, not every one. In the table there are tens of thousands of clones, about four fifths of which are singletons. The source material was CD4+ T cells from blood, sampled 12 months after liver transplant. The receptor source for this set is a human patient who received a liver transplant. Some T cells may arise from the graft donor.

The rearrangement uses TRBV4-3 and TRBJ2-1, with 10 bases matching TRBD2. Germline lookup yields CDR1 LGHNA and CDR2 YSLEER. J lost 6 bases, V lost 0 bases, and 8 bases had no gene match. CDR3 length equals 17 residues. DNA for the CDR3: TGCGCCAGCAGCCAAGATGATATAAGCGGGAGGGCCAATGAGCAGTTCTTC. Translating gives CASSQDDISGRANEQFF.

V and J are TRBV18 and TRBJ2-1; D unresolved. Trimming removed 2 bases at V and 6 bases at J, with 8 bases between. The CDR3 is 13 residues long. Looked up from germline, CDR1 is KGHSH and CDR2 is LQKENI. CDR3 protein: CASSPAAFNEQFF. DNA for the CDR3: TGTGCCAGCTCACCAGCAGCATTCAATGAGCAGTTCTTC.

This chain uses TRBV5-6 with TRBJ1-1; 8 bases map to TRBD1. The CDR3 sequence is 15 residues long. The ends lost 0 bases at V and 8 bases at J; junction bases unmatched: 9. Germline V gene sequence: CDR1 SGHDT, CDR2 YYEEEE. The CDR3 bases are TGTGCCAGCAGCTTGGCCTCGAAGGACAGGGAGGAAGCTTTCTTT. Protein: CASSLASKDREEAFF. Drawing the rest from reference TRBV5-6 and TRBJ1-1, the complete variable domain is DAGVTQSPTHLIKTRGQQVTLRCSPKSGHDTVSWYQQALGQGPQFIFQYYEEEERQRGNFPDRFSGHQFPNYSSELNVNALLLGDSALYLCASSLASKDREEAFFGQGTRLTVV.

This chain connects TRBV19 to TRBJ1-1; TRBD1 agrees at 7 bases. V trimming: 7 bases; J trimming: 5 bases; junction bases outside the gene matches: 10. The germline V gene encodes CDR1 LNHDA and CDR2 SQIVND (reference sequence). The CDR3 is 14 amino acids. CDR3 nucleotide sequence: TGTGCCAGTAACCCCAGGGGGAGGGCTACTGAAGCTTTCTTT. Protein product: CASNPRGRATEAFF.

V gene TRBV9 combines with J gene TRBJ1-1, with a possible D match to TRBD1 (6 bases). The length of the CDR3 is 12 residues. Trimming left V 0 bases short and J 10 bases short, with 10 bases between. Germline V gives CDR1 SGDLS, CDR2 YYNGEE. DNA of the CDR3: TGTGCCAGCAGCGTAGTTGGGGGGGCAGCTTTCTTT. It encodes CASSVVGGAAFF.

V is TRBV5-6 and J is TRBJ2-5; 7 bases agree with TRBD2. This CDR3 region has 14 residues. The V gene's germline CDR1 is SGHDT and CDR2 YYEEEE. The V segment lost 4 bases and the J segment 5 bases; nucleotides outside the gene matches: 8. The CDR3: CASSPTSRLETQYF. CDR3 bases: TGTGCCAGCAGCCCGACTAGCCGGTTGGAGACCCAGTACTTC.